This T cell receptor beta chain was sequenced in a study of T cells after yellow fever vaccination. Study in general: SMART-Seq v4 Ultra Low Input handled preparation of low-cell-number fractions.

TCRdb re-called the 5' RACE reads with MiXCR, one entry per CDR3 protein. Among 400,000 or so distinct CDR3 sequences, 11% were seen once, and the ten largest hold more than 15%. The junction had 8 bases not matched to a gene; V was cut back by 8 bases and J by 5 bases. Germline CDR1 reads LNHDA; CDR2 reads SQIVND (reference sequence). This CDR3 contains 13 residues. This clonotype appeared a few times. This specimen consisted of PBMCs, obtained on the day of the first yellow fever vaccination. This receptor was obtained from a man in his late teens or twenties who received the YFV17D yellow fever vaccine. The chain uses TRBV19 and TRBJ2-5; 7 bases line up with TRBD1. In nucleotides, the CDR3 is TGTGCCAGTGCAGGAGACAGGGACGAGACCCAGTACTTC. It yields the protein CASAGDRDETQYF.